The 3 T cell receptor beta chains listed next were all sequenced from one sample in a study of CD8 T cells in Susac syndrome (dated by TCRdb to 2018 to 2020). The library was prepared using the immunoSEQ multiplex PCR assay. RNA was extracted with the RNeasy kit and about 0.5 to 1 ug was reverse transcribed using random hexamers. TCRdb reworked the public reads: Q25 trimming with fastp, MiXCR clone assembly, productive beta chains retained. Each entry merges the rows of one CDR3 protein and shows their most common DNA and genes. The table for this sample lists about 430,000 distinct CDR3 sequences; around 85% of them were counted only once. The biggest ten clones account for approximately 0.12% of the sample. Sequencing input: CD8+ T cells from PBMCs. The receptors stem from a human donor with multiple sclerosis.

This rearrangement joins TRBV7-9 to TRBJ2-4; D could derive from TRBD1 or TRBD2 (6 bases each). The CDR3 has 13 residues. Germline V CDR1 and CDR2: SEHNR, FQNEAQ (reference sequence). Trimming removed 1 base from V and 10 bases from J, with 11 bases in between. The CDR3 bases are TGTGCCAGCAGCTTAGAAGGGGGAGGTATTCAGTACTTC. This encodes CASSLEGGGIQYF. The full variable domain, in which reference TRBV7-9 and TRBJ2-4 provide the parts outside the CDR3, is DTGVSQNPRHKITKRGQNVTFRCDPISEHNRLYWYRQTLGQGPEFLTYFQNEAQLEKSRLLSDRFSAERPKGSFSTLEIQRTEQGDSAMYLCASSLEGGGIQYFGAGTRLSVL.

The CDR3, as DNA: TGCGCCAGCAGCCAACCGGGCGGCCAAGAGACCCAGTACTTC. Protein: CASSQPGGQETQYF. The rearrangement links TRBV4-1 to TRBJ2-5, with D unclear. This CDR3 comprises 14 residues. The V gene lost 2 bases and the J gene lost 1 base, with 8 bases spanning the gap. CDR1 and CDR2 from the germline V gene are MGHRA and YSYEKL.

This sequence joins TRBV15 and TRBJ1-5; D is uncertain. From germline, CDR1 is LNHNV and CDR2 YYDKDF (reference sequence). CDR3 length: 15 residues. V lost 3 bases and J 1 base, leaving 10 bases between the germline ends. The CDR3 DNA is TGTGCCACCAGCAGGAAGGACGGCAGCAATCAGCCCCAGCATTTT. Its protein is CATSRKDGSNQPQHF.